These T cell receptor beta chains were read from a single sample in a study of regulatory T cells in long-lasting Graves disease. TCRdb reanalysed the multiplex PCR reads using MiXCR and keeps one entry per CDR3 protein. Here the sample spans around 510,000 distinct CDR3 sequences, roughly 20% being singletons. Sequencing was performed on peripheral blood mononuclear cells (PBMCs), taken when the disease was refractory, from a patient treated with antithyroid drugs. Receptors were obtained from a female donor with Graves disease. CDR3s include the opening cysteine and the closing phenylalanine or tryptophan. D genes are given only for firm matches. Size is stated for part of the rows, as once, few or many counts, or as a class when the clone is expanded.

>-|TRBJ2-1|TRBV5-1|TRBD1
CASWGQGQGVF
TGCGCCAGCTGGGGACAAGGACAGGGGGTCTTC
>many|TRBJ1-5|TRBV6-2/TRBV6-3|TRBD1
CASSSGTGNSNQPQHF
TGTGCCAGCAGTTCCGGGACAGGCAATAGCAATCAGCCCCAGCATTTT
>few|TRBJ2-7|TRBV13|TRBD2
CASSLGGASGAYEQYF
TGTGCCAGCAGCTTAGGCGGCGCTAGCGGAGCCTACGAGCAGTACTTC
>-|TRBJ1-4|TRBV27|-
CASSLGAVNEKLFF
TGTGCCAGCAGTCTCGGGGCAGTCAATGAAAAACTGTTTTTT
>many|TRBJ1-4|TRBV28|TRBD1
CASSLSGTATRDEKLFF
TGTGCCAGCAGTTTATCGGGGACAGCCACAAGGGATGAAAAACTGTTTTTT
>many|TRBJ2-7|TRBV12-3/TRBV12-4|-
CASSFTGEQYF
TGTGCCAGCAGTTTCACGGGCGAGCAGTACTTC
>many|TRBJ1-2|TRBV12-3/TRBV12-4|-
CASSRGGDYGYTF
TGTGCCAGCAGCCGAGGGGGAGACTATGGCTACACCTTC
>many|TRBJ2-7|TRBV11-1|TRBD1
CASSRPGTGPREQYF
TGTGCCAGCAGCCGTCCCGGGACAGGGCCCCGCGAGCAGTACTTC
>-|TRBJ1-1|TRBV2|-
CASSPPGEKTEAFF
TGTGCCAGCAGTCCGCCGGGTGAAAAAACTGAAGCTTTCTTT
>-|TRBJ2-1|TRBV12-3/TRBV12-4|-
CASSKKRDNEQFF
TGTGCCAGCAGTAAAAAAAGGGACAATGAGCAGTTCTTC
>-|TRBJ1-1|TRBV18|TRBD1
CASSPKPKDRGHRGTEAFF
TGTGCCAGCTCACCCAAACCAAAGGACAGGGGGCACCGTGGCACTGAAGCTTTCTTT
>many|TRBJ1-6|TRBV28|-
CASSLGRSRLNSPLHF
TGTGCCAGCAGTTTAGGGCGGAGCCGGCTTAATTCACCCCTCCACTTT
>-|TRBJ2-2|TRBV4-2|TRBD2
CASSQDLAGGPSGELFF
TGTGCCAGCAGCCAAGACTTAGCGGGAGGGCCCAGCGGGGAGCTGTTTTTT
>many|TRBJ2-6|TRBV27|TRBD1
CASSWDSTLSGANVLTF
TGTGCCAGCAGCTGGGACAGTACCCTCTCTGGGGCCAACGTCCTGACTTTC
>-|TRBJ1-1|TRBV19|-
CASSIGRLRLNTEAFF
TGTGCCAGTAGTATCGGCCGCCTTCGCCTGAACACTGAAGCTTTCTTT
>few|TRBJ1-1|TRBV30|-
CAWTPERANTEAFF
TGTGCCTGGACTCCCGAAAGGGCGAACACTGAAGCTTTCTTT
>many|TRBJ2-7|TRBV28|TRBD2
CASSPGGRGISSYEQYF
TGTGCCAGCAGTCCGGGGGGTCGGGGCATCAGCTCCTACGAGCAGTACTTC
>many|TRBJ2-7|TRBV12-3/TRBV12-4|-
CASRRQETYEQYF
TGTGCCAGCCGTCGACAGGAGACCTACGAGCAGTACTTC
>few|TRBJ2-7|TRBV13|TRBD2
CASSSSPGTRAYEQYF
TGTGCCAGCAGCTCTTCCCCCGGGACTAGGGCCTACGAGCAGTACTTC
>many|TRBJ2-5|TRBV9|-
CASSVDQETQYF
TGTGCCAGCAGCGTAGACCAAGAGACCCAGTACTTC
>many|TRBJ1-4|TRBV6-1|-
CASSEPTRAYEKLFF
TGTGCCAGCAGTGAACCGACTAGGGCATATGAAAAACTGTTTTTT
>few|TRBJ1-1|TRBV11-2|-
CASSLGWGTITEAFF
TGTGCCAGCAGCTTAGGATGGGGAACGATCACTGAAGCTTTCTTT
>-|TRBJ2-7|TRBV19|-
CASSPRPGVPGEQYF
TGTGCCAGTAGTCCCCGCCCGGGGGTTCCGGGCGAGCAGTACTTC
>many|TRBJ2-4|TRBV12-3/TRBV12-4|-
CASSSRGLAKNIQYF
TGTGCCAGCAGTTCCAGGGGCCTAGCCAAAAACATTCAGTACTTC